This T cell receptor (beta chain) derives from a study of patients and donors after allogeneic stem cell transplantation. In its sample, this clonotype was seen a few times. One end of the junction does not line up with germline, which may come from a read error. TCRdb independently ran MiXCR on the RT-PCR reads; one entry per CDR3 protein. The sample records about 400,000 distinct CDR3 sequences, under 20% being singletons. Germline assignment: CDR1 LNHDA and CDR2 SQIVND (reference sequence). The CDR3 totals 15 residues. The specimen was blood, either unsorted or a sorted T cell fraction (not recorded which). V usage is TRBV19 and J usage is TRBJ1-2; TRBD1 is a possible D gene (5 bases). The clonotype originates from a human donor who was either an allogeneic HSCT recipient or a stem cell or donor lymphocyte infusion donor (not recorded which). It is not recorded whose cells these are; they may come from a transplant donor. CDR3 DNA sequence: TGTGCCAGTACTCCCCTGGGACGGGGTAACAATGGCTACACCTTC. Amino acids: CASTPLGRGNNGYTF.